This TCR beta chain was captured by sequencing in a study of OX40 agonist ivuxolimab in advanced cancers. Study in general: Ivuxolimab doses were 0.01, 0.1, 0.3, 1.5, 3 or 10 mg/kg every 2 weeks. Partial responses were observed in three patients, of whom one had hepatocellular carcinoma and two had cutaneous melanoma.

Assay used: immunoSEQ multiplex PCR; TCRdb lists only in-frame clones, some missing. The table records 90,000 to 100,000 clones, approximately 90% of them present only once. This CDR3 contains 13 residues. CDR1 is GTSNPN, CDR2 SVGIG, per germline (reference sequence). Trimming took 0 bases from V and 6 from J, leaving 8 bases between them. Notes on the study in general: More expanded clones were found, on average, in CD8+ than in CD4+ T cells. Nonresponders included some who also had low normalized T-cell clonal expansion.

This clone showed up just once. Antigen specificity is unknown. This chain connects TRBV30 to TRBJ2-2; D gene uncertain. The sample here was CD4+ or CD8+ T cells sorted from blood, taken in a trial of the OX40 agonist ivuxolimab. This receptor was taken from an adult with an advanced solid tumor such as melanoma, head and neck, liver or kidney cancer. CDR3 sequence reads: CAWSVGEAGELFF. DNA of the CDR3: TGTGCCTGGAGTGTAGGAGAGGCCGGGGAGCTGTTTTTT.